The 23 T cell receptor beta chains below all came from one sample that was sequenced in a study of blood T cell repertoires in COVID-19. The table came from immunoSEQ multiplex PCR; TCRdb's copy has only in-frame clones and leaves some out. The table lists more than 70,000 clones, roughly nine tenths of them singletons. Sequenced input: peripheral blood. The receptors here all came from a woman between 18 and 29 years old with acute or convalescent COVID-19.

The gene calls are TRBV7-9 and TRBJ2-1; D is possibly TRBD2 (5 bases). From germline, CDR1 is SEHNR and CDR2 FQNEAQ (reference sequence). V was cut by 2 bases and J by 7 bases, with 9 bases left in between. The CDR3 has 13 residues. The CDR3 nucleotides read TGTGCCAGCAGCTTAAACGGGGAGAATGAGCAGTTCTTC. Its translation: CASSLNGENEQFF.

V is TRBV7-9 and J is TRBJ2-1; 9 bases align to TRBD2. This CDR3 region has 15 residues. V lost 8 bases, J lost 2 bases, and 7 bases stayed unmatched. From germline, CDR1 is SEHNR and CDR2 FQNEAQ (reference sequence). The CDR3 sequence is CASYYGGGAYNEQFF. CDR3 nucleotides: TGTGCCAGCTACTACGGCGGGGGGGCCTACAATGAGCAGTTCTTC.

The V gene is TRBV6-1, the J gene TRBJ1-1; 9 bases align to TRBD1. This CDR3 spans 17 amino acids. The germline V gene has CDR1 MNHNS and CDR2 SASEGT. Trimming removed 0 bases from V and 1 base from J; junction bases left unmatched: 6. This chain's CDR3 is CASSEAFGQGRNTEAFF. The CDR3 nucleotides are TGTGCCAGCAGTGAAGCGTTTGGACAGGGGCGGAACACTGAAGCTTTCTTT.

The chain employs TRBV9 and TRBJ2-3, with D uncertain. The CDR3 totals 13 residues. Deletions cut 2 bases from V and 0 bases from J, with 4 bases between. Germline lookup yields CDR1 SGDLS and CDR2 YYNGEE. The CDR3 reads CASSVTSTDTQYF. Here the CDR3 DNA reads TGTGCCAGCAGCGTCACTAGCACAGATACGCAGTATTTT. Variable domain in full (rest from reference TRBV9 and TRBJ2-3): DSGVTQTPKHLITATGQRVTLRCSPRSGDLSVYWYQQSLDQGLQFLIQYYNGEERAKGNILERFSAQQFPDLHSELNLSSLELGDSALYFCASSVTSTDTQYFGPGTRLTVL.

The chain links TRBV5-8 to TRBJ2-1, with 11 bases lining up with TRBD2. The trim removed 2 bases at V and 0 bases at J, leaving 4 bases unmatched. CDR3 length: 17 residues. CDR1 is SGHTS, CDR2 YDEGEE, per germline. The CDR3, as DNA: TGTGCCAGCAGCTTACTAGCGGGGGACCGCTCCTACAATGAGCAGTTCTTC. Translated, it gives CASSLLAGDRSYNEQFF.

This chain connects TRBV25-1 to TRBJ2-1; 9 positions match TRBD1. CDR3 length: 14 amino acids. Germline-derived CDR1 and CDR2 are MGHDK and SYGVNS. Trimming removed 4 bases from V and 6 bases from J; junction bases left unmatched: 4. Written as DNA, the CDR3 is TGTGCCAGCAGTGCGGACAGGGGAGTCAATGAGCAGTTCTTC. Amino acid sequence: CASSADRGVNEQFF.

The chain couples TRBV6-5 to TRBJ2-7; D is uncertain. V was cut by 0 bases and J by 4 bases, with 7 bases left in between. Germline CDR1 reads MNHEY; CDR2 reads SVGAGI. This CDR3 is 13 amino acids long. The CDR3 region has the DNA TGTGCCAGCAGTTACTCGCTCGGTTACGAGCAGTACTTC. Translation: CASSYSLGYEQYF.

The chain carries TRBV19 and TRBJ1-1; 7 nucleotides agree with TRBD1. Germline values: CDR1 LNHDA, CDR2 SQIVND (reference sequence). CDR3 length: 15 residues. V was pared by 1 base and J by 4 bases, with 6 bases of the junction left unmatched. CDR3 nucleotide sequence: TGTGCCAGTAGTATAGGGGGACAGCAAATCACTGAAGCTTTCTTT. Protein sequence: CASSIGGQQITEAFF.

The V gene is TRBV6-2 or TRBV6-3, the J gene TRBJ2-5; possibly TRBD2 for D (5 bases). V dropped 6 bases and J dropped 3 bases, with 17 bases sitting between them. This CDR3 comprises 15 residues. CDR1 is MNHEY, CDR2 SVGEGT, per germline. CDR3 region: CASSFTTTHEETQYF. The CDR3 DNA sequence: TGTGCCAGCAGCTTTACGACTACCCATGAAGAGACCCAGTACTTC.

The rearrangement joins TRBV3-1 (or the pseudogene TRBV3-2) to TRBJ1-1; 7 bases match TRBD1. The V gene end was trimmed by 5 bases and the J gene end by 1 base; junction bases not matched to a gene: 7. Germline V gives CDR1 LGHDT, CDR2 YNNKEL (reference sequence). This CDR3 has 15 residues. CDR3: CASSSQGQPNTEAFF. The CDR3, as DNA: TGTGCCAGCAGCTCACAGGGACAGCCGAACACTGAAGCTTTCTTT.

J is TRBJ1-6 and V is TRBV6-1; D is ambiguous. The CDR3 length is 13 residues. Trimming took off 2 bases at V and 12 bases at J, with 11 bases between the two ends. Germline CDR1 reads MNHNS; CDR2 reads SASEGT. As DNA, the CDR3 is TGTGCCAGCAGTGAACCGAACCAGAAACCCCTCCACTTT. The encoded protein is CASSEPNQKPLHF.

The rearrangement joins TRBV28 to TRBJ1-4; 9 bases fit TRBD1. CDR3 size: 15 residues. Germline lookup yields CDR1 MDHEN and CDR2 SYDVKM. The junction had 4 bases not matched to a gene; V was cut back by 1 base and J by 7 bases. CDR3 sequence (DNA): TGTGCCAGCAGTTTATTAACAGGGGGCGTTGAAAAACTGTTTTTT. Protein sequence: CASSLLTGGVEKLFF.

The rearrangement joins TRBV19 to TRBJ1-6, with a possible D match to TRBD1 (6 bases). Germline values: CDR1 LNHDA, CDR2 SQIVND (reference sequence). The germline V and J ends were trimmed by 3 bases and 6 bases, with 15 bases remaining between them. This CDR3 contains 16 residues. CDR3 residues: CASSIQGTTANSPLHF. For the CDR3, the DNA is TGTGCCAGTAGTATCCAGGGGACAACCGCTAATTCACCCCTCCACTTT.

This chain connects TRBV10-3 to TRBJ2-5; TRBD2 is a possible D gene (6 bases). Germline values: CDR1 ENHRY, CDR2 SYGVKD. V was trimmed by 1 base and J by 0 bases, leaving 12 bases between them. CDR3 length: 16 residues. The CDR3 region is CAISELGEADQETQYF. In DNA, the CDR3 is TGTGCCATCAGTGAGTTGGGGGAGGCGGACCAAGAGACCCAGTACTTC.

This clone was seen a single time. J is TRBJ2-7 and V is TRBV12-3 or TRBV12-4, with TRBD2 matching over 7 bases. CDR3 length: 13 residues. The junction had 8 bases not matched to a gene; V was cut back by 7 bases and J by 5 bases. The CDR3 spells CASNWGGENEQYF. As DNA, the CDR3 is TGTGCCAGCAACTGGGGGGGGGAGAACGAGCAGTACTTC.

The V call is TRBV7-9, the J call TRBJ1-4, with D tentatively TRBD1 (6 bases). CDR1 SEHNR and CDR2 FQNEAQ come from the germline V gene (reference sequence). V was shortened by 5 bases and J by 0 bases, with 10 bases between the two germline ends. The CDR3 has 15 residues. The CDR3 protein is CASSPRGATNEKLFF. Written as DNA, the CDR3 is TGTGCCAGCAGCCCCAGGGGAGCAACTAATGAAAAACTGTTTTTT. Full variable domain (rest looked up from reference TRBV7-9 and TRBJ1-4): DTGVSQNPRHKITKRGQNVTFRCDPISEHNRLYWYRQTLGQGPEFLTYFQNEAQLEKSRLLSDRFSAERPKGSFSTLEIQRTEQGDSAMYLCASSPRGATNEKLFFGSGTQLSVL.

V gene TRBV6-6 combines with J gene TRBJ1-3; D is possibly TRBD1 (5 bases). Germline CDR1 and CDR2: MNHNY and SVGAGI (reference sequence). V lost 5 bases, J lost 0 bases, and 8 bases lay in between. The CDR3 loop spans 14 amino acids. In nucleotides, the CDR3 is TGTGCCAGCAGTCCCAGGGACTCTGGAAACACCATATATTTT. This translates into CASSPRDSGNTIYF.

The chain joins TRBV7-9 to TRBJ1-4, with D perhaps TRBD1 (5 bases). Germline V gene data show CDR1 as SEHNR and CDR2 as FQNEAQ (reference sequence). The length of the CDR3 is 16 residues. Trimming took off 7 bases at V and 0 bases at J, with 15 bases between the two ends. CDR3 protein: CASTARGDATNEKLFF. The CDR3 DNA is TGTGCCAGCACCGCCCGGGGGGATGCAACTAATGAAAAACTGTTTTTT.

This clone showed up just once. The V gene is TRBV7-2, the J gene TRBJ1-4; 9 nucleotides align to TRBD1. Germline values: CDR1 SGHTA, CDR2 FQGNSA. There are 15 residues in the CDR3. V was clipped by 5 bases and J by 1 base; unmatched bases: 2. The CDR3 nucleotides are TGTGCCAGCAGCCCGACAGGGGGAACTAATGAAAAACTGTTTTTT. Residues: CASSPTGGTNEKLFF.

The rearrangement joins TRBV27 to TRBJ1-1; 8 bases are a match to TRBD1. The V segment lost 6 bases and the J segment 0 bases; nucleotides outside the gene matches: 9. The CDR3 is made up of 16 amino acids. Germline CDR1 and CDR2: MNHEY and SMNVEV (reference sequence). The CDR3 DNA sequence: TGTGCCAGCAGCGCCGGCAGGGGGCTCATGAACACTGAAGCTTTCTTT. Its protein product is CASSAGRGLMNTEAFF.

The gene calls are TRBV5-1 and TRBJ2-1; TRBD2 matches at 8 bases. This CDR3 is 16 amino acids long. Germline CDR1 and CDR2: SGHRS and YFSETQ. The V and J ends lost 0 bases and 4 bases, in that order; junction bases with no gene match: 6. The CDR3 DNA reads TGCGCCAGCAGCTTGGACGGGACTAGAAATTACAATGAGCAGTTCTTC. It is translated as CASSLDGTRNYNEQFF.

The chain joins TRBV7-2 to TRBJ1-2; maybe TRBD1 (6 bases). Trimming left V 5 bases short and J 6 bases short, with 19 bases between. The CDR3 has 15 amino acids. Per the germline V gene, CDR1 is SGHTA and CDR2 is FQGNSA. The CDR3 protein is CASSLRGTLAHGYTF. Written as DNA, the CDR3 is TGTGCCAGCAGCCTCAGGGGAACCCTGGCTCATGGCTACACCTTC.

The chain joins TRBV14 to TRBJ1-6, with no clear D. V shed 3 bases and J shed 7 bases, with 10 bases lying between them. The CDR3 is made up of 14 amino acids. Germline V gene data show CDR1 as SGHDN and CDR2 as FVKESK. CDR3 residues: CASSQIQKNSPLHF. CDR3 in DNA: TGTGCCAGCAGCCAGATACAGAAAAATTCACCCCTCCACTTT. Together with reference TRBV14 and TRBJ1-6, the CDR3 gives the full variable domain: EAGVTQFPSHSVIEKGQTVTLRCDPISGHDNLYWYRRVMGKEIKFLLHFVKESKQDESGMPNNRFLAERTGGTYSTLKVQPAELEDSGVYFCASSQIQKNSPLHFGNGTRLTVT.